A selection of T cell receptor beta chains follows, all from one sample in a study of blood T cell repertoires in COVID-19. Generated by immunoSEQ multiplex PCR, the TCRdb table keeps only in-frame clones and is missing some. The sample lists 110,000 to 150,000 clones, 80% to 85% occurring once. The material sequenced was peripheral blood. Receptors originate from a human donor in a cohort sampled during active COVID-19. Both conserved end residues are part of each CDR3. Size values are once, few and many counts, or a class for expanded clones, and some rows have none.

CASIRRGEQFF TRBV5-1 few
CASSLSGGAGYNEQFF TRBV27 .
CASIRQGWYEKLFF TRBV5-8 .
CASSLPGQGASGYTF TRBV28 .
CASSLGRFYGYTF TRBV7-9 .
CASSYRGSSYNEQFF TRBV7-2 .
CASSIVGEVFYGYTF TRBV19 .
CASSRVPYEQYF TRBV6-5 .
CATSRVGRGQSEQYF TRBV15 .
CASSRGESGATSGGYTF TRBV5-1 .
CASRFDRGSYGYTF TRBV11-2 .
CASSETRQDWRGYTF TRBV19 .
CASSFIQNLNYGYTF TRBV5-4 .
CSVTGKDTQYF TRBV29-1 .
CASSINRDRGRYGYTF TRBV19 .
CASSLIPGNNSPLHF TRBV5-1 .
CASSVPGQGPSPLHF TRBV13 few
CASSPRATGNYEQYF TRBV18 .
CASSSGGQETQYF TRBV5-1 .
CASSPTGDEKLFF TRBV27 .
CASLERFDEAFF TRBV28 few
CASGTSLETQYF TRBV6-5 .
CASSYRLGLNEQYF TRBV6-5 .
CASSAERAGPAIF TRBV2 .
CASSPITGGTDTQYF TRBV28 .
CASSLVWEKNTGELFF TRBV7-6 .
CAISEYSNQPQHF TRBV10-3 .
CASRPTGLNQPQHF TRBV19 .
CASSVAHQEGQFF TRBV9 large
CASRTNRQGTYGYTF TRBV6-5 few
CASSKTGGTGANVLTF TRBV19 once
CASSRLAGDTNEQFF TRBV19 .
CASSYSRSSGEQYF TRBV6-5 .
CASSTDTSYNSPLHF TRBV11-2 .
CASYTGAGDYEQYF TRBV2 .
CASSLGPFQPQHF TRBV7-3 many
CASSQGISSQGEKLFF TRBV4-1 .
CASSLVGGHLTGELFF TRBV7-2 .
CASSPLGGGELFF TRBV5-1 .